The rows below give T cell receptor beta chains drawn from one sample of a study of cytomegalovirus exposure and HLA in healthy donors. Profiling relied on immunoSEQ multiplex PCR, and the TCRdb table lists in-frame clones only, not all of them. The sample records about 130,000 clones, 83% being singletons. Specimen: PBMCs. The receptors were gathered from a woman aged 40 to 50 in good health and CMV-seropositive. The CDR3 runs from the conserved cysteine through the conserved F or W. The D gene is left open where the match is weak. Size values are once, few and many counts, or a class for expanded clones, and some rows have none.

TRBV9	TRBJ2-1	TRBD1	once	CASSVGNGQGHQSNEQFF	TGTGCCAGCAGCGTAGGAAATGGACAGGGTCATCAGTCCAATGAGCAGTTCTTC
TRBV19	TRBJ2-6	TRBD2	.	CASKTTGTSGSGANVLTF	TGTGCCAGTAAAACCACCGGGACTAGCGGGTCTGGGGCCAACGTCCTGACTTTC
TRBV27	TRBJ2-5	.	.	CASSLSGVQETQYF	TGTGCCAGCAGTTTATCCGGGGTTCAAGAGACCCAGTACTTC
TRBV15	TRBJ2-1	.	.	CATSRDLRSSNEQFF	TGTGCCACCAGCAGAGATCTCAGATCTAGCAATGAGCAGTTCTTC
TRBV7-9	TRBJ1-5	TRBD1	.	CASSLATRTGGNQPQHF	TGTGCCAGCAGCTTAGCGACCAGGACAGGGGGCAATCAGCCCCAGCATTTT
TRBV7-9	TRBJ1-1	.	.	CASSLGSTTQAFF	TGTGCCAGCAGCTTGGGCAGTACGACACAAGCTTTCTTT
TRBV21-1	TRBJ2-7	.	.	CASSQIPGGPFEQYF	TGTGCCAGCAGCCAGATCCCAGGGGGGCCCTTTGAACAGTACTTC
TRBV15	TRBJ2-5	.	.	CATSRREGGETQYF	TGTGCCACCAGCCGACGTGAGGGAGGAGAGACCCAGTACTTC
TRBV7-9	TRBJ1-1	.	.	CASSQDWNTEAFF	TGTGCCAGCAGCCAGGACTGGAACACTGAAGCTTTCTTT
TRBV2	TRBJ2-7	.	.	CASSEAGHNSYEQYF	TGTGCCAGCAGTGAAGCAGGACACAACTCCTACGAGCAGTACTTC
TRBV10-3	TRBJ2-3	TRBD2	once	CAISDTSGSPTDTQYF	TGTGCCATCAGTGATACTAGCGGGAGTCCCACAGATACGCAGTATTTT
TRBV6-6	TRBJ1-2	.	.	CASNPDLGGGNYGYTF	TGTGCCAGCAACCCGGATCTGGGGGGTGGGAACTATGGCTACACCTTC
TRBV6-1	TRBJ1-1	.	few	CASSGRGDTEAFF	TGTGCCAGCAGTGGTCGGGGGGACACTGAAGCTTTCTTT
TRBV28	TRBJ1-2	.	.	CASSLGPNYGYTF	TGTGCCAGCAGTTTAGGGCCTAACTATGGCTACACCTTC
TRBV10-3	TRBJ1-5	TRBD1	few	CAIREDRGMNQPQHF	TGTGCCATCAGAGAAGACAGGGGGATGAATCAGCCCCAGCATTTT
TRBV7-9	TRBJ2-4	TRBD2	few	CASSLLTMGSGRGKNIQYF	TGTGCCAGCAGCTTATTAACTATGGGTAGCGGGAGAGGCAAAAACATTCAGTACTTC
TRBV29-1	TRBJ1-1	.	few	CSVQGMNTEAFF	TGCAGCGTCCAGGGGATGAACACTGAAGCTTTCTTT
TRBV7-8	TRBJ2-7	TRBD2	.	CASSPHSGSREQYF	TGTGCCAGCAGCCCACATAGCGGGAGTAGGGAGCAGTACTTC
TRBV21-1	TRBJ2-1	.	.	CASRGINEQFF	TGTGCCAGTAGGGGAATCAATGAGCAGTTCTTC
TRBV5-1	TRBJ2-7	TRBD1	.	CASSQNTGDPYEQYF	TGCGCCAGCAGCCAAAACACAGGGGATCCCTACGAGCAGTACTTC
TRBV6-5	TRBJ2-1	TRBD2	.	CASSYSTSGSNEQFF	TGTGCCAGCAGTTACTCGACCAGCGGGAGTAATGAGCAGTTCTTC
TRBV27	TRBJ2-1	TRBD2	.	CASSLASSGTNNEQFF	TGTGCCAGCAGTTTAGCCTCTAGCGGGACCAACAATGAGCAGTTCTTC
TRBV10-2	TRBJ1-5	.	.	CASSESTIYSNQPQHF	TGCGCCAGCAGTGAGTCGACAATTTATAGCAATCAGCCCCAGCATTTT
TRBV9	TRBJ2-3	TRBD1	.	CASSVFPTGVSGDTQYF	TGTGCCAGCAGCGTATTCCCCACAGGGGTAAGCGGAGATACGCAGTATTTT
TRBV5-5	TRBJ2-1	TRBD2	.	CASSLGLAVVSEQFF	TGTGCCAGCAGCTTGGGACTAGCGGTAGTAAGCGAGCAGTTCTTC
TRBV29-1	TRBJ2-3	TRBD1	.	CSVGTARLNTQYF	TGCAGCGTCGGGACAGCGAGACTGAATACGCAGTATTTT
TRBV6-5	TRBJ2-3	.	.	CASSSGLGDTQYF	TGTGCCAGCAGTTCGGGACTCGGAGATACGCAGTATTTT
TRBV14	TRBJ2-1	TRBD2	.	CASSLLAGNNEQFF	TGTGCCAGCAGCCTTCTAGCGGGAAACAATGAGCAGTTCTTC
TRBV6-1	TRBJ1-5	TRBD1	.	CASSVTGVQPQHF	TGTGCCAGCAGTGTGACAGGGGTGCAGCCCCAGCATTTT
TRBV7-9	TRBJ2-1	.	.	CASSLGGGGYYNEQFF	TGTGCCAGCAGCTTAGGGGGCGGGGGCTATTACAATGAGCAGTTCTTC
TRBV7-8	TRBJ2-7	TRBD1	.	CASSLAAGGSYEQYF	TGTGCCAGCAGCTTAGCCGCAGGGGGCTCCTACGAGCAGTACTTC
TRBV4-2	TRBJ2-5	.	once	CASSRAGAAQETQYF	TGTGCCAGCAGCCGGGCAGGGGCAGCACAAGAGACCCAGTACTTC
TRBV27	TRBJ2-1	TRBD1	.	CASSLSGQHNEQFF	TGTGCCAGCAGTTTATCGGGACAGCACAATGAGCAGTTCTTC
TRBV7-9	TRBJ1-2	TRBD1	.	CASSSGTGGRGYTF	TGTGCCAGCAGCTCCGGGACAGGGGGCCGGGGCTACACCTTC
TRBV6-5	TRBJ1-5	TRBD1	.	CASSYRQGWGQPQHF	TGTGCCAGCAGTTACCGACAGGGTTGGGGTCAGCCCCAGCATTTT
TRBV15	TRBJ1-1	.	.	CATSREEQVLGEAFF	TGTGCCACCAGCAGAGAAGAGCAGGTTTTAGGTGAAGCTTTCTTT
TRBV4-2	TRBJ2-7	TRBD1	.	CASSQEPGQSYEQYF	TGTGCCAGCAGCCAAGAACCGGGACAGAGCTACGAGCAGTACTTC